Included here is one TCR beta chain sequence, with context. Method: immunoSEQ multiplex PCR; TCRdb's copy keeps in-frame clones and lacks some. Of 250,000 to 350,000 clones listed, 75% to 90% are singletons. The sample originates from a study of blood T cell repertoires in COVID-19. Germline lookup yields CDR1 LGHDT and CDR2 YNNKEL (reference sequence). The length of the CDR3 is 14 residues. V lost 8 bases and J lost 3, with 17 bases in between. The chain joins TRBV3-1 (or the pseudogene TRBV3-2) to TRBJ2-7; D is possibly TRBD2 (6 bases). The specimen sequenced was peripheral blood. The TCR was taken from a woman aged 70-85 years with COVID-19, enrolled during active disease. CDR3 sequence reads: CASGTTGGNYEQYF. CDR3 DNA: TGTGCCAGCGGAACTACGGGCGGGAACTACGAGCAGTACTTC.